A single sample is the source of the 7 T cell receptor beta chains below, sequenced in a study of blood T cell repertoires in COVID-19. The protocol was immunoSEQ multiplex PCR, while the TCRdb copy is restricted to in-frame clones and leaves out a portion. The profile shows hundreds of thousands of clones, approximately 86% of them singletons. The sequencing input was PBMCs or T cells enriched from blood (not recorded which). The receptors were sampled from a woman in her thirties or forties with acute COVID-19.

This clone came up once. V is TRBV7-2 and J is TRBJ1-1; 10 bases agree with TRBD1. Germline V CDR1 and CDR2: SGHTA, FQGNSA. The CDR3 runs 15 residues. V lost 7 bases and J lost 5; bases outside the gene matches: 10. CDR3 DNA: TGTGCCAGCACTACGCCGGGACAGGGGTCGACTGAAGCTTTCTTT. It yields the protein CASTTPGQGSTEAFF.

The gene calls are TRBV27 and TRBJ2-1; 9 bases agree with TRBD2. Germline CDR1 is MNHEY and CDR2 is SMNVEV (reference sequence). CDR3 size: 15 residues. V lost 2 bases and J lost 4; bases outside the gene matches: 3. The CDR3 loop reads CASSLVAGEYNEQFF. In nucleotides, the CDR3 is TGTGCCAGCAGTTTAGTAGCGGGAGAGTACAATGAGCAGTTCTTC.

This chain joins TRBV20-1 and TRBJ1-5, with unresolved D. Germline values: CDR1 DFQATT, CDR2 SNEGSKA (reference sequence). Trimming shortened V by 3 bases and J by 3 bases, and 9 bases separated the two germline ends. The CDR3 sequence is 13 residues long. The CDR3 sequence is CSASFRDNQPQHF. CDR3 DNA sequence: TGCAGTGCTAGTTTCCGCGACAATCAGCCCCAGCATTTT.

In this sample, this clone turned up a few times. DNA of the CDR3: TGTGCCAGCAGTTTCCAGGGGGAGGCTGGAAACACCATATATTTT. Its translation is CASSFQGEAGNTIYF. This chain joins TRBV28 and TRBJ1-3; 7 positions agree with TRBD1. This CDR3 is 15 amino acids long. Germline V gene sequence: CDR1 MDHEN, CDR2 SYDVKM. V gave up 3 bases and J gave up 2 bases; unmatched junction bases: 4.

The V call is TRBV9, the J call TRBJ2-2, with 14 positions matching TRBD2. The CDR3 has 16 amino acids. The trim removed 3 bases at V and 6 bases at J, leaving 4 bases unmatched. Germline values: CDR1 SGDLS, CDR2 YYNGEE. The CDR3 DNA sequence: TGTGCCAGCAGCGCCCGACTAGCGGGAGGGGCCGGGGAGCTGTTTTTT. Translated: CASSARLAGGAGELFF.

The gene calls are TRBV29-1 and TRBJ2-1, with 8 positions matching TRBD1. The CDR3 length is 14 residues. CDR1 SQVTM and CDR2 ANQGSEA come from the germline V gene. J was trimmed by 4 bases and V by 3 bases; bases with no gene match: 5. The CDR3 bases are TGCAGCGTTGAGGGACAGGCCAAGTACAATGAGCAGTTCTTC. Residues: CSVEGQAKYNEQFF.

This chain links TRBV25-1 with TRBJ2-5; tentatively, D is TRBD2 (5 bases). V was pared by 6 bases and J by 1 base, with 15 bases between. There are 15 residues in the CDR3. Germline loops: CDR1 MGHDK, CDR2 SYGVNS. The CDR3 protein is CASRRTSGVQETQYF. CDR3 DNA sequence: TGTGCCAGCAGGCGAACGTCCGGGGTCCAAGAGACCCAGTACTTC.